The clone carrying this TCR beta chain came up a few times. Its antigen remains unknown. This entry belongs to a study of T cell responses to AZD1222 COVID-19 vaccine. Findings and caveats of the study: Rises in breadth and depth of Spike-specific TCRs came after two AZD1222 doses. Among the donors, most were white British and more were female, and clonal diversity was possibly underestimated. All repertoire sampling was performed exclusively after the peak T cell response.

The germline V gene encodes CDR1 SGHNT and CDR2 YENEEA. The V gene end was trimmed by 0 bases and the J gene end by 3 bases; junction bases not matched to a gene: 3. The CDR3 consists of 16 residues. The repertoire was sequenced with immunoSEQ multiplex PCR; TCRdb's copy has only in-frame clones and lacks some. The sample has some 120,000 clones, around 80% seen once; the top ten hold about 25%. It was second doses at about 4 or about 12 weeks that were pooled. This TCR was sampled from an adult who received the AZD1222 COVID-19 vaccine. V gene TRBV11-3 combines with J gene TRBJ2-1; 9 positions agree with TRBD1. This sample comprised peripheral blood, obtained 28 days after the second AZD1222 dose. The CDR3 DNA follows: TGTGCCAGCAGCTTAGAGGGGACAGGGATCTACAATGAGCAGTTCTTC. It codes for CASSLEGTGIYNEQFF.